The sequence of this TCR beta chain was determined in a study of neurological immune-mediated disorders. TCRdb reanalysed the 5' RACE reads using MiXCR and keeps one entry per CDR3 protein. The table shows some 15,000 distinct CDR3 sequences, with about 13% occurring only once. Looked up from germline, CDR1 is MNHNY and CDR2 is SVGAGI (reference sequence). The CDR3 is 16 amino acids. The germline V and J ends were trimmed by 0 bases and 4 bases, with 15 bases remaining between them. The specimen sequenced was CD8+ T cells from blood. The sequence was collected from a female donor with HTLV-1-associated myelopathy (HAM/TSP). The V call is TRBV6-6, the J call TRBJ2-5; no clear D. The CDR3 nucleotides are TGTGCCAGCAGTTACTCGTTTATCGTGAGTACAGAGACCCAGTACTTC. Its translation: CASSYSFIVSTETQYF.